This entry concerns a single TCR beta chain. Its antigen is not identified. The data were obtained in a study of CD8+CD57+ T cells in acquired aplastic anemia. As for the study in general: Recorded DNA amounts for sorted CD4+ and CD8+ cells had an average of 3.2 ug. Healthy CD8+ samples averaged about 11.0 million reads. Study findings and constraints: Researchers reported that CD8+ Simpson's diversity was not significantly different in patients versus controls. Common to patients and controls were approximately 30 CD8+ CDR3 sequences.

Profiles of TCR beta VDJ and CDR3 were generated from a genomic DNA template. One entry per CDR3 protein, called by TCRdb with MiXCR from the reads. Of 400,000 to 500,000 distinct CDR3 sequences listed, 55% to 70% are singletons. Trimming took off 6 bases at V and 2 bases at J, with 18 bases between the two ends. The germline CDR1 and CDR2 sequences are SGHNT and YYREEE (reference sequence). The CDR3 runs 16 residues. V and J are TRBV5-4 and TRBJ1-3, with D possibly being TRBD1 (5 bases). This receptor was taken from a human donor in good health, serving as a control. The sample comprised sorted CD4+, CD8+, or CD8+CD57+ T cells (not recorded which) from PBMCs. CDR3 residues: CASTSGEPGAGNTIYF. The CDR3 coding sequence is TGTGCCAGCACGTCGGGGGAGCCGGGGGCTGGAAACACCATATATTTT.